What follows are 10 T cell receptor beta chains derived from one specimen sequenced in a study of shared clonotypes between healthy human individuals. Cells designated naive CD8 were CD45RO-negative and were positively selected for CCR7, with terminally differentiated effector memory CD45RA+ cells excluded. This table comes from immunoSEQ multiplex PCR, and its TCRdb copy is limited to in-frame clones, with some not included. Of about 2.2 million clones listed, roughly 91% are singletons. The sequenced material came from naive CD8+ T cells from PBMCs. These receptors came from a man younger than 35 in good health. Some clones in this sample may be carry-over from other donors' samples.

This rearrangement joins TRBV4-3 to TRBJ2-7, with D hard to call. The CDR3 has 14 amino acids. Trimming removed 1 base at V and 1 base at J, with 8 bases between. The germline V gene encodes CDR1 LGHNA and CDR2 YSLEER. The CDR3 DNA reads TGCGCCAGCAGCCAAGGAAGCAGGTCCTACGAGCAGTACTTC. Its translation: CASSQGSRSYEQYF.

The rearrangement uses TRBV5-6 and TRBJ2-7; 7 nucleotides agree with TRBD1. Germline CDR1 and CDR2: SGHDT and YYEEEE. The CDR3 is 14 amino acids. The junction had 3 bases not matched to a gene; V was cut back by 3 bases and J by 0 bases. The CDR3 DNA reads TGTGCCAGCAGCTACCGGGACAGCTCCTACGAGCAGTACTTC. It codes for CASSYRDSSYEQYF.

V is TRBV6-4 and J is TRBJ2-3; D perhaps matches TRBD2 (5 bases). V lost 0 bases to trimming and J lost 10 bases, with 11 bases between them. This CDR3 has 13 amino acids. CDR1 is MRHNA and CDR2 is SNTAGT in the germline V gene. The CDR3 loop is CASSDSRESPQYF. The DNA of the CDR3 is TGTGCCAGCAGTGACTCGAGGGAGTCTCCGCAGTATTTT.

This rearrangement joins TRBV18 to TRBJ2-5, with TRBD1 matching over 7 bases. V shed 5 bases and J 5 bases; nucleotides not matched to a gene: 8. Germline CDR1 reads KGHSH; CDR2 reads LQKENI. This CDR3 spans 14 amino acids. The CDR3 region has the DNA TGTGCCAGCTCAGACAGGGCCCTCCGGGAGACCCAGTACTTC. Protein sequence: CASSDRALRETQYF.

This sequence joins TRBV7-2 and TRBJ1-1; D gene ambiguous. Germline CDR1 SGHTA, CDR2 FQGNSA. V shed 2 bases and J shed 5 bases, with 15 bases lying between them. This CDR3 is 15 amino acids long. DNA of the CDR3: TGTGCCAGCAGCTTATACGACCGGGGTAATACTGAAGCTTTCTTT. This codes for CASSLYDRGNTEAFF.

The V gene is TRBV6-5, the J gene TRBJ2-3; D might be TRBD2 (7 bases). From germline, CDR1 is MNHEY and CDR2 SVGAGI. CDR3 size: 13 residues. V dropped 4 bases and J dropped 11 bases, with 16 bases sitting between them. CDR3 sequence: CASSSPGGLMQYF. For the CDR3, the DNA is TGTGCCAGCAGTTCGCCCGGGGGGCTGATGCAGTATTTT.

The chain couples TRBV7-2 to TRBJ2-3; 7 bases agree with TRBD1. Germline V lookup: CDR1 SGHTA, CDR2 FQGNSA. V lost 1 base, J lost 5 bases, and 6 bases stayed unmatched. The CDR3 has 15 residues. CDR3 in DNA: TGTGCCAGCAGCTTAGTAAGGGGGCGAGGAGATACGCAGTATTTT. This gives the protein CASSLVRGRGDTQYF.

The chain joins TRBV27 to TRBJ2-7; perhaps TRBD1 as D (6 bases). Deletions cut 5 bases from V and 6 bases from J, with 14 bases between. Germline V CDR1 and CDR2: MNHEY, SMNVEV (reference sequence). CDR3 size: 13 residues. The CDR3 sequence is CASSPSTGTEQYF. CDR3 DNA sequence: TGTGCCAGCAGTCCATCGACAGGTACCGAGCAGTACTTC.

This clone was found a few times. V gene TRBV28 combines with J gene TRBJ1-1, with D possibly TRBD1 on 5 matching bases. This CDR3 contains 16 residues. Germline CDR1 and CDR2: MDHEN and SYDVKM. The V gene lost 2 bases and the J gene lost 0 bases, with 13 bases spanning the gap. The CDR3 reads CASSLAREALNTEAFF. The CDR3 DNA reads TGTGCCAGCAGTTTAGCCAGGGAGGCCTTGAACACTGAAGCTTTCTTT.

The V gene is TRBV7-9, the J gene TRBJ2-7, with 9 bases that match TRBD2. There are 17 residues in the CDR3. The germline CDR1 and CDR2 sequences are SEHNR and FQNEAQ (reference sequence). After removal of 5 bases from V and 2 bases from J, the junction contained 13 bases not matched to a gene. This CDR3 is CASSPAIRLAEAYEQYF. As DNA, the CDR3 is TGTGCCAGCAGCCCCGCGATCCGACTAGCGGAGGCCTACGAGCAGTACTTC.